This is a list of T cell receptor beta chains from one sample in a study of blood T cells in healthy people across ages. TCRdb redid the calling of the 5' RACE reads with MiXCR, one entry per CDR3 protein. The data show about 640,000 distinct CDR3 sequences, with roughly 53% seen just once and 30% to 40% held by the top ten. Sequencing input: blood. The receptors were gathered from a man in his fifties or sixties in good health. The CDR3 runs from the conserved cysteine through the conserved F or W. The D gene is left open where the match is weak. Clone size is shown for a subset of rows, as once, few, many or a class of expanded clone.

>TRBV2|-|-|TRBJ2-1
CASSDRSGEQFF
TGTGCCAGCAGTGACAGGTCGGGTGAGCAGTTCTTC
>TRBV20-1|TRBD2|-|TRBJ2-7
CSASRLAVGSVGGEQYF
TGCAGTGCTTCAAGACTAGCGGTGGGATCGGTTGGTGGCGAGCAGTACTTC
>TRBV11-2|TRBD1|-|TRBJ2-2
CASSLVPGQGITGELFF
TGTGCCAGCAGCTTAGTCCCCGGACAGGGCATAACCGGGGAGCTGTTTTTT
>TRBV25-1|-|-|TRBJ2-5
CASSELWGTSGETQYF
TGTGCCAGCAGTGAATTATGGGGAACCTCAGGGGAGACCCAGTACTTC
>TRBV29-1|TRBD2|-|TRBJ2-3
CSAGLAGTDTQYF
TGCAGCGCGGGACTAGCGGGCACAGATACGCAGTATTTT
>TRBV7-2|TRBD2|-|TRBJ2-3
CASSPTSGGRGAQYF
TGTGCCAGCAGCCCGACTAGCGGGGGCCGGGGGGCGCAGTATTTT
>TRBV27|TRBD2|-|TRBJ2-1
CASSFLRGSGGGNEQFF
TGTGCCAGCAGTTTCCTACGGGGGAGCGGGGGAGGTAATGAGCAGTTCTTC
>TRBV20-1|-|-|TRBJ1-6
CSARVTGKNSPLHF
TGCAGTGCTAGAGTTACAGGGAAAAATTCACCCCTCCACTTT
>TRBV4-2|-|-|TRBJ1-1
CASSQGGGYYTEAFF
TGTGCCAGCAGCCAAGGGGGGGGTTACTACACTGAAGCTTTCTTT
>TRBV6-5|-|few|TRBJ1-2
CASSTGFGYTF
TGTGCCAGCAGTACAGGGTTCGGCTACACCTTC
>TRBV5-1|TRBD1|few|TRBJ1-1
CASSTVGQDTEAFF
TGCGCCAGCAGCACCGTCGGACAGGACACTGAAGCTTTCTTT
>TRBV12-3/TRBV12-4|TRBD1|once|TRBJ1-2
CASSSSRGRGYGYTF
TGTGCCAGCAGTTCAAGCAGGGGGCGAGGCTATGGCTACACCTTC
>TRBV15|TRBD1|-|TRBJ2-5
CATSRDFGTGDETQYF
TGTGCCACCAGCAGAGATTTTGGGACAGGGGACGAGACCCAGTACTTC
>TRBV9|-|-|TRBJ1-4
CASSGGSATNEKLFF
TGTGCCAGCAGCGGCGGAAGTGCAACTAATGAAAAACTGTTTTTT
>TRBV6-2/TRBV6-3|TRBD1|-|TRBJ1-1
CGTGRLNTEAFF
TGTGGGACAGGGCGGCTGAACACTGAAGCTTTCTTT
>TRBV27|TRBD1|many|TRBJ1-5
CASSPTMTGVRNQPQHF
TGTGCCAGCAGTCCGACGATGACAGGGGTTAGGAATCAGCCCCAGCATTTT
>TRBV5-1|-|-|TRBJ2-2
CASSLGLTNTGELFF
TGCGCCAGCAGCTTGGGACTAACGAACACCGGGGAGCTGTTTTTT
>TRBV29-1|-|few|TRBJ2-5
CSGSRLLGGETQYF
TGCAGCGGATCGCGGCTCCTAGGGGGAGAGACCCAGTACTTC
>TRBV2|TRBD2|-|TRBJ2-7
CANSAGGGTYEQYF
TGTGCCAACAGTGCGGGCGGGGGGACCTACGAGCAGTACTTC
>TRBV2|TRBD1|-|TRBJ2-2
CASSTGADGELFF
TGTGCCAGCAGTACAGGGGCAGACGGGGAGCTGTTTTTT
>TRBV20-1|-|-|TRBJ2-3
CSARDRNPPGDTQYF
TGCAGTGCTAGAGATCGGAACCCCCCGGGAGATACGCAGTATTTT
>TRBV28|TRBD1|-|TRBJ2-7
CASRSGQGSYGQYF
TGTGCCAGCAGATCGGGACAGGGAAGCTACGGGCAGTACTTC
>TRBV11-2|TRBD2|-|TRBJ2-5
CASSLRIAGGYQETQYF
TGTGCCAGCAGCTTACGGATAGCGGGGGGGTACCAAGAGACCCAGTACTTC
>TRBV2|TRBD2|-|TRBJ2-5
CASSEAPSGGLKYF
TGTGCCAGCAGTGAAGCGCCTTCCGGGGGGTTGAAGTACTTC
>TRBV6-6|-|few|TRBJ1-2
CASRETTDFYGYTF
TGTGCCAGCAGGGAGACGACAGATTTCTATGGCTACACCTTC
>TRBV7-7|TRBD2|once|TRBJ2-7
CAGPERGRYEQYF
TGTGCCGGTCCGGAGCGGGGACGGTACGAGCAGTACTTC
>TRBV20-1|-|-|TRBJ2-7
CSATWTAYEQYF
TGCAGTGCTACCTGGACAGCTTACGAGCAGTACTTC
>TRBV7-2|TRBD1|-|TRBJ2-7
CASSLGVPSATGRPYEQYF
TGTGCCAGCAGCTTAGGGGTCCCTTCTGCGACAGGGCGGCCCTACGAGCAGTACTTC
>TRBV3-1|TRBD1|few|TRBJ1-1
CASSQESGGITEAFF
TGTGCCAGCAGCCAAGAGTCAGGGGGCATCACTGAAGCTTTCTTT
>TRBV6-2/TRBV6-3|-|-|TRBJ2-1
CASSPSSMGLGQFF
TGTGCCAGCAGTCCGTCGAGTATGGGGCTAGGGCAGTTCTTC
>TRBV25-1|-|few|TRBJ2-5
CASSEWGKETQYF
TGTGCCAGCAGTGAATGGGGGAAAGAGACCCAGTACTTC
>TRBV10-3|-|-|TRBJ2-5
CAISLASRETQYF
TGTGCCATCAGTCTAGCCTCCCGAGAGACCCAGTACTTC
>TRBV10-3|-|-|TRBJ2-5
CAISADRPRETQYF
TGTGCCATCAGCGCCGACAGGCCTCGGGAGACCCAGTACTTC
>TRBV29-1|-|-|TRBJ2-5
CSVDTGNQETQYF
TGCAGCGTTGATACGGGGAACCAAGAGACCCAGTACTTC
>TRBV10-3|TRBD1|-|TRBJ2-5
CASSFRTGAAETQYF
TGTGCCAGCAGCTTTCGGACAGGGGCGGCAGAGACCCAGTACTTC
>TRBV3-1|TRBD1|-|TRBJ2-5
CASSQAGQGIGETQYF
TGTGCCAGCAGCCAAGCGGGACAGGGGATTGGAGAGACCCAGTACTTC
>TRBV5-1|-|few|TRBJ2-7
CASSIDTYEQYF
TGCGCCAGCAGCATCGACACCTACGAGCAGTACTTC
>TRBV13|-|-|TRBJ2-1
CASSRGLSSYNEQFF
TGTGCCAGCAGCCGAGGGTTGAGCTCCTACAATGAGCAGTTCTTC
>TRBV6-1|TRBD1|-|TRBJ2-1
CASRGPGTGAYNEQFF
TGTGCCAGCAGGGGCCCAGGGACAGGGGCATACAATGAGCAGTTCTTC
>TRBV20-1|TRBD1|-|TRBJ2-1
CSAEQGAVTGGNEQFF
TGCAGTGCGGAACAGGGGGCCGTGACTGGGGGCAATGAGCAGTTCTTC
>TRBV3-1|TRBD2|-|TRBJ2-5
CASQRETQLETQYF
TGTGCCAGCCAGCGGGAGACACAGCTGGAGACCCAGTACTTC
>TRBV4-1|-|-|TRBJ2-2
CASSQDWNLPGELFF
TGCGCCAGCAGCCAAGATTGGAACTTGCCCGGGGAGCTGTTTTTT
>TRBV6-6|TRBD1|-|TRBJ2-1
CASSGPGQYNEQFF
TGTGCCAGCAGCGGCCCGGGACAGTACAATGAGCAGTTCTTC
>TRBV27|-|few|TRBJ2-7
CASRGRGGRYEQYF
TGTGCCAGCAGGGGAAGGGGTGGCCGATACGAGCAGTACTTC
>TRBV28|-|-|TRBJ1-4
CASGLPGISNEKLFF
TGTGCCAGCGGCCTCCCCGGGATAAGTAATGAAAAACTGTTTTTT
>TRBV2|TRBD2|-|TRBJ2-7
CASSDAAGGSYEQYF
TGTGCCAGCAGTGATGCGGCGGGGGGCTCCTACGAGCAGTACTTC
>TRBV20-1|TRBD2|once|TRBJ2-3
CSASPGLAGDADTQYF
TGCAGTGCTAGTCCCGGACTAGCGGGGGACGCAGATACGCAGTATTTT
>TRBV9|-|-|TRBJ2-1
CASSAQSSYNGQFF
TGTGCCAGCAGCGCCCAGAGCTCCTACAATGGGCAGTTCTTC
>TRBV9|-|few|TRBJ2-6
CASSVGHSISGANVLTF
TGTGCCAGCAGCGTAGGGCACTCGATCTCTGGGGCCAACGTCCTGACTTTC